The sequence of this TCR beta chain was determined in a study of blood T cell repertoires in COVID-19. Overall study: The United States, Italy and Spain supplied acute and convalescent COVID-19 samples. Sources were T cells, B-cell-depleted T cells, or PBMCs; the material itself was cDNA or gDNA.

Clones were sequenced by immunoSEQ multiplex PCR, and TCRdb holds only the in-frame ones, with some missing. The repertoire holds roughly 250,000 clones, with roughly 82% as singletons. This clone was seen more than once but under ten times. Germline lookup yields CDR1 SQVTM and CDR2 ANQGSEA. The CDR3 loop spans 12 amino acids. The V end lost 4 bases, the J end lost 8 bases, and 9 bases lay between the germline ends. This TCR came from a woman older than 75 with active or convalescent COVID-19. Sequenced sample: peripheral blood. The chain combines TRBV29-1 with TRBJ2-6; unclear D gene. The CDR3 nucleotides are TGCAGCGTTGCGGAGAAAACCAACGTCCTGACTTTC. Encoded protein: CSVAEKTNVLTF. Drawing the rest from reference TRBV29-1 and TRBJ2-6, the complete variable domain is SAVISQKPSRDICQRGTSLTIQCQVDSQVTMMFWYRQQPGQSLTLIATANQGSEATYESGFVIDKFPISRPNLTFSTLTVSNMSPEDSSIYLCSVAEKTNVLTFGAGSRLTVL.